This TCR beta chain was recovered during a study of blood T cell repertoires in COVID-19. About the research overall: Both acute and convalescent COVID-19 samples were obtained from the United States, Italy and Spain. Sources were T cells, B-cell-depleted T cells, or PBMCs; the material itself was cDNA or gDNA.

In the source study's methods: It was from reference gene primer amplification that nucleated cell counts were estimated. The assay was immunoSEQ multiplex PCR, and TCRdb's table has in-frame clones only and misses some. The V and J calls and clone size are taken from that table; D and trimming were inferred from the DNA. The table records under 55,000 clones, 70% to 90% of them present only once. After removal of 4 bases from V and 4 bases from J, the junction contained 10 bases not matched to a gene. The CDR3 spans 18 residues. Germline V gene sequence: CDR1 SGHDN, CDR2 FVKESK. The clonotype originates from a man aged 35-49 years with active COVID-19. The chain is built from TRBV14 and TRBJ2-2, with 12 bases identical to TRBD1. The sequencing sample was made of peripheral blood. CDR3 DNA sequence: TGTGCCAGCAGCCGATCCGGGACAGGGGGCATGGTCACCGGGGAGCTGTTTTTT. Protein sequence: CASSRSGTGGMVTGELFF.